This T cell receptor beta chain was obtained from a study of T cell responses to AZD1222 COVID-19 vaccine. This CDR3 has 15 residues. Trimming took 6 bases from V and 1 from J, leaving 15 bases between them. The germline V gene encodes CDR1 MNHEY and CDR2 SVGAGI. Some clones are missing from TCRdb's copy, which holds only in-frame ones; the method was immunoSEQ multiplex PCR. The data contain 20,000 or so clones, under 90% of them seen just once; the ten biggest clones take up more than 8.5%. The specimen comprised peripheral blood, sampled 28 days after the second AZD1222 dose. The genes are TRBV6-5 and TRBJ1-1, with TRBD1 as a possible D gene (5 bases). The TCR sequence derives from an adult who received the AZD1222 COVID-19 vaccine. CDR3 in DNA: TGTGCCAGCAGAACAACCGGGACGGCGAACACTGAAGCTTTCTTT. Translated, it gives CASRTTGTANTEAFF.